Listed below are T cell receptor beta chains from one sample, sequenced in a study of CD8+ T cells in alopecia areata. Assay used: immunoSEQ multiplex PCR; TCRdb lists only in-frame clones, some missing. This sample carries 150,000 to 200,000 clones, 50% to 60% of them seen once, and the ten largest clones take approximately 14%. This specimen consisted of CD4+ T cells sorted from blood, obtained at week 0. The receptors stem from a human donor with alopecia areata. The CDR3 runs from the conserved cysteine through the conserved F or W. Each record gives: clone size, V gene, D gene, J gene, CDR3 DNA, CDR3 protein. A D gene is named only where the DNA matches it firmly. Clone size is stated in some rows and not others, as once, few, many or a class when expanded.

.	TRBV7-9	.	TRBJ1-1	TGTGCCAGCAGCTTAGATCAGGGTTTCCCTGAAGCTTTCTTT	CASSLDQGFPEAFF
.	TRBV6-6	.	TRBJ1-1	TGTGCCAGCAGTTATTTGGCCACTGAAGCTTTCTTT	CASSYLATEAFF
.	TRBV15	.	TRBJ1-5	TGTGCCACCAGCAGAGATCCTCTCAATCAGCCCCAGCATTTT	CATSRDPLNQPQHF
few	TRBV5-1	.	TRBJ2-2	TGCGCCAGCAGACAGAGGGAGACCACCGGGGAGCTGTTTTTT	CASRQRETTGELFF
few	TRBV7-9	TRBD1	TRBJ2-5	TGTGCCAGCAGCCCCAGAGCAGGGGGCCCGGAGACCCAGTACTTC	CASSPRAGGPETQYF
.	TRBV19	.	TRBJ2-7	TGTGCCAGTAGTAGTTACGCAGGGCCCTACGAGCAGTACTTC	CASSSYAGPYEQYF
.	TRBV10-3	TRBD1	TRBJ1-6	TGTGCCATCAGACAGGGGACACCAAATTCACCCCTCCACTTT	CAIRQGTPNSPLHF
.	TRBV5-1	.	TRBJ2-2	TGCGCCAGCAGCTTGGGACAGCACTCCACCGGGGAGCTGTTTTTT	CASSLGQHSTGELFF
.	TRBV4-2	TRBD1	TRBJ1-4	TGTGCCAGCAGCCAGCAATCCGGACAGGTTAATGAAAAACTGTTTTTT	CASSQQSGQVNEKLFF
.	TRBV7-6	TRBD1	TRBJ1-6	TGTGCCAGCAGCACCCATGACAGGGGGACTTCACCCCTCCACTTT	CASSTHDRGTSPLHF
.	TRBV29-1	.	TRBJ2-7	TGCAGCGTTGTGGACTGGAGCTCCTACGAGCAGTACTTC	CSVVDWSSYEQYF
.	TRBV25-1	.	TRBJ2-7	TGTGCCAGCAGTGAATATCGGGTATGGAGGCCCTACGAGCAGTACTTC	CASSEYRVWRPYEQYF
.	TRBV5-1	TRBD2	TRBJ2-3	TGCGCCAGCAGCTTGGGTACGGGAGGTGGACGGAGGGGCACAGATACGCAGTATTTT	CASSLGTGGGRRGTDTQYF
.	TRBV30	TRBD1	TRBJ1-1	TGTGCCTGGGGGACAGGCGGGCCTGCGGCTTTCTTT	CAWGTGGPAAFF
.	TRBV5-1	.	TRBJ2-5	TGCGCCAGCAGCTTGTTTGGCCAAGAGACCCAGTACTTC	CASSLFGQETQYF
.	TRBV4-2	.	TRBJ1-2	TGTGCCAGCAGCCAAGATTTGGGCCGGGGCTACACCTTC	CASSQDLGRGYTF
many	TRBV2	.	TRBJ1-2	TGTGCCAGCAGTGAAACAGTGGGCTACACCTTC	CASSETVGYTF
.	TRBV5-1	.	TRBJ1-1	TGCGCCAGCAGCTCGGACGGAAACACTGAAGCTTTCTTT	CASSSDGNTEAFF
few	TRBV14	.	TRBJ2-1	TGTGCCAGCAGCCTAACCGGAGGGTCTGGTTACAATGAGCAGTTCTTC	CASSLTGGSGYNEQFF
.	TRBV2	TRBD1	TRBJ2-7	TGTGCCAGCAGTGGCGGACAGGGCCACGAGCAGTACTTC	CASSGGQGHEQYF
once	TRBV7-3	.	TRBJ2-1	TGTGCCAGCAGCTTAGGACCTTGGGGGGAGGATCGCAATGAGCAGTTCTTC	CASSLGPWGEDRNEQFF
.	TRBV29-1	.	TRBJ2-2	TGCAGCGTTGAAGAATTTCGGGGGGCGAGGACCGGGGAGCTGTTTTTT	CSVEEFRGARTGELFF
.	TRBV5-1	.	TRBJ2-5	TGCGCCAGCAGCTTGGGAAGGGGGGAGACCCAGTACTTC	CASSLGRGETQYF
.	TRBV29-1	.	TRBJ1-2	TGCAGCGTTGAAGAGGTAACAGGGCACTATGGCTACACCTTC	CSVEEVTGHYGYTF